This T cell receptor beta chain was recovered during a study of sequential checkpoint blockade in melanoma. Turning to the study itself: Randomization was 1:1 between first-line nivolumab→ipilimumab and ipilimumab→nivolumab. Both treatment sequences were followed by maintenance nivolumab.

Data came from immunoSEQ multiplex PCR; TCRdb stores just in-frame clones and leaves some out. This table holds some 14,000 clones, 77% found once. Treatment in this sample: randomized to nivolumab then ipilimumab (arm A) or the reverse (arm B). From thawed PBMCs, live CD3+CD8+ cells negative for CD19 and CD56 were sorted. This CDR3 is built from 15 residues. V was trimmed by 1 base and J by 5 bases, leaving 15 bases between them. Germline lookup yields CDR1 SGHKS and CDR2 YYEKEE (reference sequence). The J gene is TRBJ2-5, the V gene TRBV5-5; maybe TRBD1 (5 bases). This sample comprised CD8+ T cells sorted from blood (inferred from file names), obtained from a patient given nivolumab and ipilimumab in sequence. The TCR originated in a human donor with melanoma. The CDR3: CASSLLFQGEETQYF. For the CDR3, the DNA is TGTGCCAGCAGCTTGTTGTTTCAGGGTGAGGAGACCCAGTACTTC. The full variable domain, rest sourced from reference TRBV5-5 and TRBJ2-5, is DAGVTQSPTHLIKTRGQQVTLRCSPISGHKSVSWYQQVLGQGPQFIFQYYEKEERGRGNFPDRFSARQFPNYSSELNVNALLLGDSALYLCASSLLFQGEETQYFGPGTRLLVL.